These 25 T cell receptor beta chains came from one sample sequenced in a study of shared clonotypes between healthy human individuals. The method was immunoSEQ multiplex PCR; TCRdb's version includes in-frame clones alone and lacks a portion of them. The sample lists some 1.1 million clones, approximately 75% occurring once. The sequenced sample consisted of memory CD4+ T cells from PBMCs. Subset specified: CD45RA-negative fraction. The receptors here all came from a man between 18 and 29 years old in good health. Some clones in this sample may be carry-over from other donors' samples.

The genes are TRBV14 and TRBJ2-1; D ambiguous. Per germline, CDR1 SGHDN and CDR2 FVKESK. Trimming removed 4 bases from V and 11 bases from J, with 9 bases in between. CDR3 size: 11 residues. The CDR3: CASSLGPKQFF. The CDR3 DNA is TGTGCCAGCAGCCTTGGACCCAAGCAGTTCTTC. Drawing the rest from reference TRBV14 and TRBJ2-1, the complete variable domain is EAGVTQFPSHSVIEKGQTVTLRCDPISGHDNLYWYRRVMGKEIKFLLHFVKESKQDESGMPNNRFLAERTGGTYSTLKVQPAELEDSGVYFCASSLGPKQFFGPGTRLTVL.

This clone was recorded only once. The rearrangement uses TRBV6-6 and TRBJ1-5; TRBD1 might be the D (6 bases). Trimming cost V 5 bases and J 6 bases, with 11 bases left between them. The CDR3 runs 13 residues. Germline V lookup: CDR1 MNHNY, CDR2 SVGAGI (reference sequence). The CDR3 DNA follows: TGTGCCAGCAGTGGGGGGGGGCCTCAGCCCCAGCATTTT. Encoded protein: CASSGGGPQPQHF.

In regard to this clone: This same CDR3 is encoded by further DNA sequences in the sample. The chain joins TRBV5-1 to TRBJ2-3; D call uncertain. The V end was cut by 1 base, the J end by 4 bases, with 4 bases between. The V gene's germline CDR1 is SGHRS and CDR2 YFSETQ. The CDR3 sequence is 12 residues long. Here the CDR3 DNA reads TGCGCCAGCAGCTTGCCAGCAGATACGCAGTATTTT. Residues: CASSLPADTQYF.

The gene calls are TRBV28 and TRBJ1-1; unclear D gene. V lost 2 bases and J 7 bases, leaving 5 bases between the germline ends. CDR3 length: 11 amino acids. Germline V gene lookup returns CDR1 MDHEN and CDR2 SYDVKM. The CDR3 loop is CASSLRFEAFF. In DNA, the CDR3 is TGTGCCAGCAGTTTACGCTTTGAAGCTTTCTTT.

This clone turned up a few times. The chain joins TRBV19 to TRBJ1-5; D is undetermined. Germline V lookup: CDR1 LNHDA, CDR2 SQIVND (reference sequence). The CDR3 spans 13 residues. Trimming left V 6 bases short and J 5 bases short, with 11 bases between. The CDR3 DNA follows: TGTGCCAGTAGCGGATTTGGCGATCAGCCCCAGCATTTT. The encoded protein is CASSGFGDQPQHF.

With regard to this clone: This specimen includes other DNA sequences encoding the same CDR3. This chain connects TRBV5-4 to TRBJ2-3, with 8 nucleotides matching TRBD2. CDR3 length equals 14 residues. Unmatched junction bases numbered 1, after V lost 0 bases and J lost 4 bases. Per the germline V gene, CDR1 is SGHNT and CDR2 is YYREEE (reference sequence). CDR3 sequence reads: CASSLAGGSDTQYF. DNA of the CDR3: TGTGCCAGCAGCTTGGCGGGAGGGTCAGATACGCAGTATTTT.

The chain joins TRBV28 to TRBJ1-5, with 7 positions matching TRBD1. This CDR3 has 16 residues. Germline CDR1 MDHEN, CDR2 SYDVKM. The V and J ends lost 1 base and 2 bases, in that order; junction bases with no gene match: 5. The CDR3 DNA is TGTGCCAGCAGTTTATCCGACAGGGTCGGCAATCAGCCCCAGCATTTT. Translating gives CASSLSDRVGNQPQHF. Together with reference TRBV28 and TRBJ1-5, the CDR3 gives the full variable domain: DVKVTQSSRYLVKRTGEKVFLECVQDMDHENMFWYRQDPGLGLRLIYFSYDVKMKEKGDIPEGYSVSREKKERFSLILESASTNQTSMYLCASSLSDRVGNQPQHFGDGTRLSIL.

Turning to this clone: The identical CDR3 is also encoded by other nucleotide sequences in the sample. The CDR3: CASSQDLARSTDTQYF. The CDR3 DNA sequence: TGTGCCAGCAGCCAAGATCTCGCGAGGAGCACAGATACGCAGTATTTT. V and J are TRBV14 and TRBJ2-3; no reliable D call. This CDR3 comprises 16 residues. V dropped 0 bases and J dropped 0 bases, with 10 bases sitting between them. Germline V lookup: CDR1 SGHDN, CDR2 FVKESK.

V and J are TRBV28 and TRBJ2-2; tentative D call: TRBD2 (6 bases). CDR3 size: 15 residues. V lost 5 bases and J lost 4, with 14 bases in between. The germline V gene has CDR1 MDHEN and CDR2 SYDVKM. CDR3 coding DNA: TGTGCCAGCAGTGTTGGGGGGTTTAGCACCGGGGAGCTGTTTTTT. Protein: CASSVGGFSTGELFF.

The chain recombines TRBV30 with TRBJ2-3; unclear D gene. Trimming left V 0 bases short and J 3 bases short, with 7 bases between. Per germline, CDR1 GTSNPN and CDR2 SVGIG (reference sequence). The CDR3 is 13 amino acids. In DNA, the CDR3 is TGTGCCTGGAGTGTATTTGAAACAGATACGCAGTATTTT. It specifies CAWSVFETDTQYF.

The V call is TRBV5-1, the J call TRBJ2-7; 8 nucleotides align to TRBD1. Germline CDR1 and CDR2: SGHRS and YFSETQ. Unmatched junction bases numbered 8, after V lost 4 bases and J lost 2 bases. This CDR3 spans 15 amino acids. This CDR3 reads CASSEMTGATYEQYF. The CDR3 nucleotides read TGCGCCAGCAGCGAGATGACAGGGGCTACCTACGAGCAGTACTTC.

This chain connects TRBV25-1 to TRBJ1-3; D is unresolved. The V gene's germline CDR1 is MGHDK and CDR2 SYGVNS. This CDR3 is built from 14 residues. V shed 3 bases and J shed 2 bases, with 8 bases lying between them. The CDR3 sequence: CASSDLSAGNTIYF. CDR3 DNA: TGTGCCAGCAGTGACCTCTCCGCTGGAAACACCATATATTTT.

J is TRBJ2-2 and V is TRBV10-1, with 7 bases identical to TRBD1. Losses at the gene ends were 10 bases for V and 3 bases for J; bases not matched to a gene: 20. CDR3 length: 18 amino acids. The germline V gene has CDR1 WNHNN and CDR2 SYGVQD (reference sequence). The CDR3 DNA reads TGCGCCACCCTAAGGACAGGTGATCCTTTCTTGTACACCGGGGAGCTGTTTTTT. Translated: CATLRTGDPFLYTGELFF.

CDR3 nucleotides: TGTGCCAGCAGCCCGACTTTAGTGACTAGCGGGAGCCAGGGCATTCAGTACTTC. This sequence encodes CASSPTLVTSGSQGIQYF. The chain employs TRBV13 and TRBJ2-4; TRBD2 agrees at 12 bases. The CDR3 runs 18 residues. V was pared by 5 bases and J by 9 bases, with 17 bases of the junction left unmatched. Germline V gives CDR1 PRHDT, CDR2 FYEKMQ (reference sequence).

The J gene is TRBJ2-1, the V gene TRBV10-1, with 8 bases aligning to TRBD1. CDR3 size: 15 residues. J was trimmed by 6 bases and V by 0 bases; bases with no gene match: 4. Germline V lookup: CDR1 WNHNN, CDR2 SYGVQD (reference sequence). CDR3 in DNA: TGCGCCAGCAGTGAGTCGGGGGACAGGATCAATGAGCAGTTCTTC. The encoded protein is CASSESGDRINEQFF.

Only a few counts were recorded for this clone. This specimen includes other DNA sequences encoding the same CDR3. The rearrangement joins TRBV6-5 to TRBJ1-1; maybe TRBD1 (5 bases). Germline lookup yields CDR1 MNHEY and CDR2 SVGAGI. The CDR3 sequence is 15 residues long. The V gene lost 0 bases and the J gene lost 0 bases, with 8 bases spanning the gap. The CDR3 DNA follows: TGTGCCAGCAGTTACTCGACCAGGGTGAACACTGAAGCTTTCTTT. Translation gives CASSYSTRVNTEAFF.

The DNA of the CDR3 is TGTGCCAGCAGCTTGCTAATGGGGTCTGGAAACACCATATATTTT. As protein: CASSLLMGSGNTIYF. The chain couples TRBV5-8 to TRBJ1-3, with D unresolved. This CDR3 has 15 amino acids. Trimming stripped 1 base from V and 1 base from J, with 9 bases between. In germline, CDR1 is SGHTS, CDR2 YDEGEE. Filled out from reference TRBV5-8 and TRBJ1-3, the complete variable domain reads EAGVTQSPTHLIKTRGQQATLRCSPISGHTSVYWYQQALGLGLQFLLWYDEGEERNRGNFPPRFSGRQFPNYSSELNVNALELEDSALYLCASSLLMGSGNTIYFGEGSWLTVV.

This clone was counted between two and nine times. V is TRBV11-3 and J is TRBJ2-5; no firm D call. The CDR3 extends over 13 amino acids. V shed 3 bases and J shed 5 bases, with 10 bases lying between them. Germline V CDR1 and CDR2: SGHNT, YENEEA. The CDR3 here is CASSFRAYETQYF. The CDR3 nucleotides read TGTGCCAGCAGCTTCCGGGCATACGAGACCCAGTACTTC.

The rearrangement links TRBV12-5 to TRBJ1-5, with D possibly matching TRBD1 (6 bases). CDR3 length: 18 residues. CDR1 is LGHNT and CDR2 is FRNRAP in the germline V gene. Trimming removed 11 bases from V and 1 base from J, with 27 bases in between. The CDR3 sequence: CAGGEMPAPLSSNQPQHF. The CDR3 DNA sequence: TGTGCTGGGGGCGAGATGCCAGCTCCTTTGAGCAGCAATCAGCCCCAGCATTTT. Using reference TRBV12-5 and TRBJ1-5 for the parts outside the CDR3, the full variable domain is DARVTQTPRHKVTEMGQEVTMRCQPILGHNTVFWYRQTMMQGLELLAYFRNRAPLDDSGMPKDRFSAEMPDATLATLKIQPSEPRDSAVYFCAGGEMPAPLSSNQPQHFGDGTRLSIL.

Here the CDR3 reads CSVEDWGWETQYF. The CDR3 region has the DNA TGCAGCGTTGAAGATTGGGGGTGGGAGACCCAGTACTTC. V and J are TRBV29-1 and TRBJ2-5; D may be TRBD1 or TRBD2 (5 bases each). The length of the CDR3 is 13 residues. The V and J ends lost 0 bases and 5 bases respectively, with 10 bases between them. Germline-derived CDR1 and CDR2 are SQVTM and ANQGSEA.

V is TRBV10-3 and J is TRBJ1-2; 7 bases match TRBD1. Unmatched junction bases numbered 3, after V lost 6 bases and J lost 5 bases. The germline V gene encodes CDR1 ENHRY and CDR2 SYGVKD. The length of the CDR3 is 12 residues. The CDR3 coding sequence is TGTGCCATCAGGACACAGGGGTATGGCTACACCTTC. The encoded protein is CAIRTQGYGYTF.

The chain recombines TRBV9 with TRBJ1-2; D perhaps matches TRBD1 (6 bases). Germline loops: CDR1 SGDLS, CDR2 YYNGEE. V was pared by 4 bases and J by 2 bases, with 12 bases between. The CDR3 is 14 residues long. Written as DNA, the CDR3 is TGTGCCAGCAGCAAGGGGGTGGAAAACTATGGCTACACCTTC. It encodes CASSKGVENYGYTF.

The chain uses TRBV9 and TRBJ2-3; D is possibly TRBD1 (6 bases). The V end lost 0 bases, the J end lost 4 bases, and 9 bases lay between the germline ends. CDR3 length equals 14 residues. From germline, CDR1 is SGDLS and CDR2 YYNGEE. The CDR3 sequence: CASSVGQGPDTQYF. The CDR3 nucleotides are TGTGCCAGCAGCGTAGGCCAGGGGCCAGATACGCAGTATTTT.

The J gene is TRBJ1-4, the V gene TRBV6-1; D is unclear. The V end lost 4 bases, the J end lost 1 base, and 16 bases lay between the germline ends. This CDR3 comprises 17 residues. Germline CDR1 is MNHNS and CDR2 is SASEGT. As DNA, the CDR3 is TGTGCCAGCAGTGCGCCGGATGATAGGATAACTAATGAAAAACTGTTTTTT. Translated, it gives CASSAPDDRITNEKLFF.

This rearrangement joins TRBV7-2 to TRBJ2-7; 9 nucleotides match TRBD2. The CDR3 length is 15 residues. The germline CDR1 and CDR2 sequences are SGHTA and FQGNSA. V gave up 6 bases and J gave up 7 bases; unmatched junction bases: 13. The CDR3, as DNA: TGTGCCAGCAGGCCCTCGCGGGAGGGCCTGAGGGAGCAGTACTTC. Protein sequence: CASRPSREGLREQYF. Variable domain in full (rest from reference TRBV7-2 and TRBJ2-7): GAGVSQSPSNKVTEKGKDVELRCDPISGHTALYWYRQSLGQGLEFLIYFQGNSAPDKSGLPSDRFSAERTGGSVSTLTIQRTQQEDSAVYLCASRPSREGLREQYFGPGTRLTVT.